Following are 6 T cell receptor beta chains from one sample sequenced in a study of graft-versus-host responses after intestinal transplantation. Only in-frame clones appear in the TCRdb table, and some are missing; sequencing was by immunoSEQ multiplex PCR. This table has tens of thousands of clones, just under 95% appearing once. These receptors' antigens are unknown. The specimen comprised unstimulated CD8+ T cells sorted from spleen or lymph node cells, sampled before intestinal transplant. The receptors stem from a human donor who received an intestinal transplant.

This chain joins TRBV27 and TRBJ2-6; D perhaps matches TRBD1 (5 bases). V was trimmed by 6 bases and J by 3 bases, leaving 9 bases between them. The CDR3 is 14 amino acids. Germline CDR1 reads MNHEY; CDR2 reads SMNVEV (reference sequence). In nucleotides, the CDR3 is TGTGCCAGCAGGATTACAGGTGGGGCCAACGTCCTGACTTTC. As protein: CASRITGGANVLTF. Full variable domain (outside the CDR3, taken from reference TRBV27 and TRBJ2-6): EAQVTQNPRYLITVTGKKLTVTCSQNMNHEYMSWYRQDPGLGLRQIYYSMNVEVTDKGDVPEGYKVSRKEKRNFPLILESPSPNQTSLYFCASRITGGANVLTFGAGSRLTVL.

The rearrangement uses TRBV10-3 and TRBJ1-5, with TRBD1 as a possible D gene (5 bases). The V and J ends lost 4 bases and 5 bases respectively, with 15 bases between them. The CDR3 is made up of 15 amino acids. The germline V gene encodes CDR1 ENHRY and CDR2 SYGVKD. The CDR3 is CAISGGTGEYQPQHF. DNA for the CDR3: TGTGCCATCAGTGGCGGGACGGGAGAATATCAGCCCCAGCATTTT.

The V call is TRBV7-9, the J call TRBJ1-4; tentative D call: TRBD1 (5 bases). The germline gives CDR1 SEHNR, CDR2 FQNEAQ (reference sequence). The CDR3 is made up of 16 amino acids. V was shortened by 0 bases and J by 3 bases, with 11 bases between the two germline ends. The chain's CDR3 is CASSLARGDANEKLFF. In DNA, the CDR3 is TGTGCCAGCAGCTTAGCGCGGGGGGACGCTAATGAAAAACTGTTTTTT.

The rearrangement joins TRBV6-4 to TRBJ2-7; 9 bases agree with TRBD2. The J segment lost 1 base and the V segment lost 4 bases, leaving 5 bases of the junction unmatched. The CDR3 extends over 15 amino acids. Per the germline V gene, CDR1 is MRHNA and CDR2 is SNTAGT. CDR3 coding DNA: TGTGCCAGCAGTGTTCTGGCGGGGGGGTCCTACGAGCAGTACTTC. It codes for CASSVLAGGSYEQYF.

This clone was observed a few times. V is TRBV6-1 and J is TRBJ1-4; D gene ambiguous. There are 12 residues in the CDR3. Germline V lookup: CDR1 MNHNS, CDR2 SASEGT. V was cut by 4 bases and J by 11 bases, with 11 bases left in between. The CDR3 nucleotides read TGTGCCAGCAGTGCTTTGGACTCTAAACTGTTTTTT. The encoded protein is CASSALDSKLFF.

This rearrangement joins TRBV10-3 to TRBJ1-5; D not resolved. The V and J ends lost 3 bases and 0 bases respectively, with 9 bases between them. The CDR3 has 15 amino acids. Germline CDR1 ENHRY, CDR2 SYGVKD. The CDR3 region is CAISEARNSNQPQHF. CDR3 bases: TGTGCCATCAGTGAAGCGCGTAATAGCAATCAGCCCCAGCATTTT.